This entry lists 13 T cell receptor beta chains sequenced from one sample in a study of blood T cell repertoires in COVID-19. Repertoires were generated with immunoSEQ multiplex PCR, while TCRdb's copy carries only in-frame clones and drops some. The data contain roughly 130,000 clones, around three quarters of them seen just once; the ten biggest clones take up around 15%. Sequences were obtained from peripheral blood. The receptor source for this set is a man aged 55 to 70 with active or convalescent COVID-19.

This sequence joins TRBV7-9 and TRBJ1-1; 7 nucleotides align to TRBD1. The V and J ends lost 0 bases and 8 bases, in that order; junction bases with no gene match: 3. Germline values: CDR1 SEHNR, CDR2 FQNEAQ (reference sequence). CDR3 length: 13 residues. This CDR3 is CASSLAQGGEAFF. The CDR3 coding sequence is TGTGCCAGCAGCTTAGCGCAGGGGGGCGAAGCTTTCTTT.

The CDR3 DNA sequence: TGTGCCAGCAGCTTTGCCGGGGACTCCTACGAGCAGTACTTC. Translation: CASSFAGDSYEQYF. The genes are TRBV5-4 and TRBJ2-7; a weak D match, TRBD2 (5 bases). Germline lookup yields CDR1 SGHNT and CDR2 YYREEE (reference sequence). V shed 2 bases and J shed 0 bases, with 9 bases lying between them. This CDR3 spans 14 amino acids. Using reference TRBV5-4 and TRBJ2-7 for the parts outside the CDR3, the full variable domain is ETGVTQSPTHLIKTRGQQVTLRCSSQSGHNTVSWYQQALGQGPQFIFQYYREEENGRGNFPPRFSGLQFPNYSSELNVNALELDDSALYLCASSFAGDSYEQYFGPGTRLTVT.

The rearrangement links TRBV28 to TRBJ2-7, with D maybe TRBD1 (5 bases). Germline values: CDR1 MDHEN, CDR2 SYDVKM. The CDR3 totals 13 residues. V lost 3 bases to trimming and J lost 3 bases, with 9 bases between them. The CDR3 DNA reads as TGTGCCAGCAGTTTTAGCAGGGTCTACGAGCAGTACTTC. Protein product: CASSFSRVYEQYF.

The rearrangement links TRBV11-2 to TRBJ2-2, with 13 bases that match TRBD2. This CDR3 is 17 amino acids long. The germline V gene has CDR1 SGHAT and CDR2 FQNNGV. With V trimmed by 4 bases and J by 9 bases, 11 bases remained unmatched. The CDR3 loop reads CASSSGRLAGGIRELFF. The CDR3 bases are TGTGCCAGCAGCTCTGGGAGACTAGCGGGAGGTATTAGGGAGCTGTTTTTT.

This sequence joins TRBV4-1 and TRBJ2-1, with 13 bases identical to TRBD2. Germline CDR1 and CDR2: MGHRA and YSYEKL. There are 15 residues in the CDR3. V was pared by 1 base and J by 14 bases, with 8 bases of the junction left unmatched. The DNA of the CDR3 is TGCGCCAGCAGCCAAGGTGGGACTAGCGGGGATCTTAAGTTCTTC. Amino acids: CASSQGGTSGDLKFF.

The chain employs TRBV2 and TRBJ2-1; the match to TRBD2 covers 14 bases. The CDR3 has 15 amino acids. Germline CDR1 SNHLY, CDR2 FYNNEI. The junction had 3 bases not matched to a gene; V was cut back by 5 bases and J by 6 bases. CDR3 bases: TGTGCCAGCAGTCCTGGACTAGCGGGAGGCAATGAGCAGTTCTTC. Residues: CASSPGLAGGNEQFF.

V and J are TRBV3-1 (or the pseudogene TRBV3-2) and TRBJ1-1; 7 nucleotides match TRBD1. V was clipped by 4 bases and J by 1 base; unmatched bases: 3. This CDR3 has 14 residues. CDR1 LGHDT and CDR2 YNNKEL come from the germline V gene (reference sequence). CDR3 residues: CASSLSGGNTEAFF. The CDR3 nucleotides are TGTGCCAGCAGCCTATCAGGGGGGAACACTGAAGCTTTCTTT.

CDR3 protein: CASSIVGVRNQPQHF. Written as DNA, the CDR3 is TGTGCCAGTAGTATAGTAGGGGTAAGAAATCAGCCCCAGCATTTT. The chain combines TRBV19 with TRBJ1-5; D perhaps matches TRBD1 (5 bases). This CDR3 has 15 amino acids. Germline CDR1 reads LNHDA; CDR2 reads SQIVND (reference sequence). V was cut by 1 base and J by 4 bases, with 11 bases left in between.

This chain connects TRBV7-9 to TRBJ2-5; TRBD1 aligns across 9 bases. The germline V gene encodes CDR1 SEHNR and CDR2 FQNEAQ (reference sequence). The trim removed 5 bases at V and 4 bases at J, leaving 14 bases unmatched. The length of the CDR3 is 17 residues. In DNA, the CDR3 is TGTGCCAGCAGCCCATGGGGGCCGACAGGGGGAAGAGAGACCCAGTACTTC. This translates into CASSPWGPTGGRETQYF.

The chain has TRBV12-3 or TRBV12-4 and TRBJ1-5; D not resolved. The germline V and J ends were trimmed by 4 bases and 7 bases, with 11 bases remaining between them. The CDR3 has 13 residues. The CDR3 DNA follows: TGTGCCAGCAGTTGGCCGCCGGGGCAGCCCCAGCATTTT. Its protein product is CASSWPPGQPQHF.

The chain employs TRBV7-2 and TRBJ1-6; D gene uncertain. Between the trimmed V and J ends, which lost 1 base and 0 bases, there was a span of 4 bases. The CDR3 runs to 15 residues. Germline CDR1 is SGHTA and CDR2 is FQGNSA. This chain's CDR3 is CASSLGSSYNSPLHF. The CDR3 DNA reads TGTGCCAGCAGCTTAGGGAGCTCCTATAATTCACCCCTCCACTTT.

The CDR3, as DNA: TGTGCCAGCAGCCTCAGGGGGAAGGATCAGCCCCAGCATTTT. Encoded protein: CASSLRGKDQPQHF. The gene calls are TRBV6-5 and TRBJ1-5; 7 bases line up with TRBD1. J was trimmed by 5 bases and V by 6 bases; bases with no gene match: 7. The CDR3 is 14 residues long. Germline V gene data show CDR1 as MNHEY and CDR2 as SVGAGI.

CDR3 loop: CASSLVANSYEQYF. CDR3 nucleotide sequence: TGTGCCAGCAGCTTGGTAGCGAATTCCTACGAGCAGTACTTC. The chain is built from TRBV7-6 and TRBJ2-7, with a tentative D call TRBD2 (5 bases). Germline assignment: CDR1 SGHVS and CDR2 FNYEAQ. V lost 3 bases and J lost 1, with 10 bases in between. This CDR3 contains 14 residues.